This T cell receptor (beta chain) came from a study of shared clonotypes between healthy human individuals. Study information: The study enrolled a couple of women and a few men aged 18 to 49. Study-level points and caveats: Clonotypes shared by all four sorted-subset donors had higher generation probabilities than non-shared clonotypes. Of the naive CD4 clonotypes, roughly 5% were shared across a handful of donors.

The data were produced by immunoSEQ multiplex PCR, yet TCRdb's version contains in-frame clones alone and is incomplete. The data hold about 2.1 million clones, with 85% to 95% observed a single time. V was shortened by 4 bases and J by 3 bases, with 16 bases between the two germline ends. This CDR3 spans 15 amino acids. Germline CDR1 reads SGHAT; CDR2 reads FQDESV (reference sequence). To note about this clone: Its antigen remains unknown.

It was CD45RO-negative cells, positively selected for CCR7, that made up naive CD8 cells, with terminally differentiated effector memory CD45RA+ cells excluded. This TCR was sampled from a man aged 18 to 29 in good health. Some clones in this sample may be carry-over from other donors' samples. Sequences were obtained from naive CD8+ T cells from PBMCs. V usage is TRBV11-1 and J usage is TRBJ2-7; the D call may be TRBD1 or TRBD2 (5 bases each). The DNA of the CDR3 is TGTGCCAGCAGCTGGGTGGGGGACGGTTTCTACGAGCAGTACTTC. It codes for CASSWVGDGFYEQYF.